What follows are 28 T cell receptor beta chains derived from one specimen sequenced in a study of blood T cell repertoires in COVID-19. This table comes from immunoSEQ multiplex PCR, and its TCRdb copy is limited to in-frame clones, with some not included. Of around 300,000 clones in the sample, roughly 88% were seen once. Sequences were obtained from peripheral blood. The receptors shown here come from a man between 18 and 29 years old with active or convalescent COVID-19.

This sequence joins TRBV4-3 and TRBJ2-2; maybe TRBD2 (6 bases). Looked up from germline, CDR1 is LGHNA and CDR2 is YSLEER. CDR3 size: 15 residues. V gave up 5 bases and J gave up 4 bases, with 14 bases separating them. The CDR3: CASSLSQAGTGELFF. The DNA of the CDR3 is TGCGCCAGCAGCTTAAGCCAAGCGGGCACCGGGGAGCTGTTTTTT.

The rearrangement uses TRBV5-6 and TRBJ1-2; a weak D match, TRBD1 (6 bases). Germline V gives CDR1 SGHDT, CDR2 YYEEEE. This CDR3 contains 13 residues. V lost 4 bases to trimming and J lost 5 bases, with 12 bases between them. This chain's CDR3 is CASSPTGPYGYTF. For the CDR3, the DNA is TGTGCCAGCAGCCCGACAGGTCCATATGGCTACACCTTC.

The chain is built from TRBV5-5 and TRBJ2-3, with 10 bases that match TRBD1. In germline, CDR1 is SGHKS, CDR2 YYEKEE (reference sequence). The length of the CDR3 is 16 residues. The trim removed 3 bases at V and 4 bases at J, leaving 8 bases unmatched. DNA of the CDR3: TGTGCCAGCAGCTCCAGACAGGGGGCTTGGTCAGATACGCAGTATTTT. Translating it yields CASSSRQGAWSDTQYF. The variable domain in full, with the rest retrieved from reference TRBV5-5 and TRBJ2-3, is DAGVTQSPTHLIKTRGQQVTLRCSPISGHKSVSWYQQVLGQGPQFIFQYYEKEERGRGNFPDRFSARQFPNYSSELNVNALLLGDSALYLCASSSRQGAWSDTQYFGPGTRLTVL.

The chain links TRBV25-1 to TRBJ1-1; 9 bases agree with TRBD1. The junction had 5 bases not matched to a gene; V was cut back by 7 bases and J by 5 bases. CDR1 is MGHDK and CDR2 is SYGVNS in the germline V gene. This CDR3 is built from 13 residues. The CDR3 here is CASMGQGWTEAFF. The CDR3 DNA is TGTGCCAGCATGGGACAGGGTTGGACTGAAGCTTTCTTT.

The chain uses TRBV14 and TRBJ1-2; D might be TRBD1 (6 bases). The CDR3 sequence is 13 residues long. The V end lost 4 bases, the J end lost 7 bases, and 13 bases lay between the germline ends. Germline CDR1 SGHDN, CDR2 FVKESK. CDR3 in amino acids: CASSLDRQFGYTF. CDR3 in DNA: TGTGCCAGCAGCCTTGACAGGCAATTTGGCTACACCTTC.

In nucleotides, the CDR3 is TGTGCCAGCAGCTCCAGCTTTGGGGGGTTTGAAGCTTTCTTT. Its translation: CASSSSFGGFEAFF. The chain combines TRBV7-8 with TRBJ1-1, with TRBD1 as a possible D gene (5 bases). CDR3 length: 14 residues. Germline assignment: CDR1 SGHVS and CDR2 FQNEAQ. V was cut by 4 bases and J by 7 bases, with 16 bases left in between.

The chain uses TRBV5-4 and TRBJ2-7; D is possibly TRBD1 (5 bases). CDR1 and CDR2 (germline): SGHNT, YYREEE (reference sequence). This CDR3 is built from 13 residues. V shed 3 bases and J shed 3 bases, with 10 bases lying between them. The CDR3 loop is CASSYLQGYEQYF. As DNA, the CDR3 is TGTGCCAGCAGCTACCTTCAGGGCTACGAGCAGTACTTC.

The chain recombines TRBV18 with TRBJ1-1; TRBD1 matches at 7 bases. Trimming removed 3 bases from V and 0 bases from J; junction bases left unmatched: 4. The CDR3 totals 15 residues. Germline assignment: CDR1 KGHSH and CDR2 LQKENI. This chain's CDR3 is CASSPGTEMNTEAFF. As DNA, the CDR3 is TGTGCCAGCTCACCCGGGACAGAGATGAACACTGAAGCTTTCTTT.

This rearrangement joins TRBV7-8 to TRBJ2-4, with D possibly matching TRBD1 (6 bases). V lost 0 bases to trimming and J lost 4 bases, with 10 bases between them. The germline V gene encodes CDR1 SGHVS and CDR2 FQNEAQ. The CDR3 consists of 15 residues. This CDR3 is CASSLAYRAKNIQYF. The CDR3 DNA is TGTGCCAGCAGCTTAGCTTACAGGGCTAAAAACATTCAGTACTTC.

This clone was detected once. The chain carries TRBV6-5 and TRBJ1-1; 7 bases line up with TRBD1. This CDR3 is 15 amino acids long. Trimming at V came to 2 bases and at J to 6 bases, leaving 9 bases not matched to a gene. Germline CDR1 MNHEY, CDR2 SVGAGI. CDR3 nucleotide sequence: TGTGCCAGCAGTTACGAAGGACAGGTCTCGGCTGAAGCTTTCTTT. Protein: CASSYEGQVSAEAFF.

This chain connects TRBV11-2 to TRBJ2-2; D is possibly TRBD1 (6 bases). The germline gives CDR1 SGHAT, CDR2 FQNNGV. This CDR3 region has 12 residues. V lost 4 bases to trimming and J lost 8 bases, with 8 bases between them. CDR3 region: CASSSGAGELFF. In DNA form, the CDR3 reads TGTGCCAGCAGCTCAGGGGCGGGGGAGCTGTTTTTT.

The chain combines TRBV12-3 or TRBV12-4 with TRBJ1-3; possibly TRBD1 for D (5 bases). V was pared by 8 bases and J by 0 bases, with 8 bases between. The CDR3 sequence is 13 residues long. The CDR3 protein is CASRQYSGNTIYF. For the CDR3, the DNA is TGTGCCAGCCGACAGTACTCTGGAAACACCATATATTTT.

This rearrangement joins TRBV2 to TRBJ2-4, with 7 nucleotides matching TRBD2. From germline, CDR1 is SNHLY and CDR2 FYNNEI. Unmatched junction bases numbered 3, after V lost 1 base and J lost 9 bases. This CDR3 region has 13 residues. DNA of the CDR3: TGTGCCAGCAGTGAAGGGGGGGGAGCCATTCAGTACTTC. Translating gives CASSEGGGAIQYF.

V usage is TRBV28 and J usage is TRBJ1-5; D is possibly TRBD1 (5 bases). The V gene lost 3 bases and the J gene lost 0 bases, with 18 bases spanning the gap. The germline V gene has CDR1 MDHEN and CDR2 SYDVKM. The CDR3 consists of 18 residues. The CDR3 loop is CASSFRSRRGPSNQPQHF. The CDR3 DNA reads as TGTGCCAGCAGTTTTCGCAGCAGGAGGGGCCCTAGCAATCAGCCCCAGCATTTT.

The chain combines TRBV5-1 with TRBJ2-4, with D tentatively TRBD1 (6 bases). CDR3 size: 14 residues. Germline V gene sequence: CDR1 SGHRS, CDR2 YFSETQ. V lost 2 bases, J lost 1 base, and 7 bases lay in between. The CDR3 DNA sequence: TGCGCCAGCAGCTTAGGACAGGCCAAAAACATTCAGTACTTC. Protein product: CASSLGQAKNIQYF.

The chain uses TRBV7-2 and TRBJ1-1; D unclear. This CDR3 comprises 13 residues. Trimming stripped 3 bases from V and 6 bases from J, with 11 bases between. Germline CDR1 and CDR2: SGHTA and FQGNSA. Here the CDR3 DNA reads TGTGCCAGCAGCTTGGTTAACGGGGCTGAAGCTTTCTTT. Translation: CASSLVNGAEAFF.

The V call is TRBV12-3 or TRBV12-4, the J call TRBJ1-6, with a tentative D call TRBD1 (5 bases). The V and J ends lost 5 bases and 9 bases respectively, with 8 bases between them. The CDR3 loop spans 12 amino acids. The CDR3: CASSGRVSPLHF. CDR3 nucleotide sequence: TGTGCCAGCAGTGGCAGGGTTTCACCCCTCCACTTT.

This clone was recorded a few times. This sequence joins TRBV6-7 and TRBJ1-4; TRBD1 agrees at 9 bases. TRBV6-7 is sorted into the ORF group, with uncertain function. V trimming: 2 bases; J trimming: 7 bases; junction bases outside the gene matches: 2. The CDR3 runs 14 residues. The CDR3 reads CASSYNRGREKLFF. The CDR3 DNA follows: TGTGCCAGCAGTTACAACAGGGGGCGTGAAAAACTGTTTTTT.

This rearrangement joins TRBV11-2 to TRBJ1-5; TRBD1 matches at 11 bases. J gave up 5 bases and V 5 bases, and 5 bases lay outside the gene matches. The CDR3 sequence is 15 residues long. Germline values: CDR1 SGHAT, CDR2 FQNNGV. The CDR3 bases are TGTGCCAGCAGCCCGAGGACAGGGGGCTATCAGCCCCAGCATTTT. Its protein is CASSPRTGGYQPQHF.

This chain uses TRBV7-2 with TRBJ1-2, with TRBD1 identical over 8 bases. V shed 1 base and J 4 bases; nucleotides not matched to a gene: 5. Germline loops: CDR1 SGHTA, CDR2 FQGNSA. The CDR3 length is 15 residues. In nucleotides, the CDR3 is TGTGCCAGCAGCTTAGTAGGACAGGGATTCTATGGCTACACCTTC. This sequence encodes CASSLVGQGFYGYTF.

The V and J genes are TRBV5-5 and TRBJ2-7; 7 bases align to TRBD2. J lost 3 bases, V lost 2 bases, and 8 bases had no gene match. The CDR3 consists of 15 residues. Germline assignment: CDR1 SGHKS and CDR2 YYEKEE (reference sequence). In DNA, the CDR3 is TGTGCCAGCAGCTTAAGAGGGAGCGGGAACTACGAGCAGTACTTC. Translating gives CASSLRGSGNYEQYF.

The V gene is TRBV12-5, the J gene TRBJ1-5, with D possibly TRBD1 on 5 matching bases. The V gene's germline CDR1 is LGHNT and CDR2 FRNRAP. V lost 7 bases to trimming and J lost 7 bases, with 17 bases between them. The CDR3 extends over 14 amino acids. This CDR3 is CASASSGGGQPQHF. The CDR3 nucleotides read TGTGCTAGTGCCTCATCCGGGGGAGGACAGCCCCAGCATTTT.

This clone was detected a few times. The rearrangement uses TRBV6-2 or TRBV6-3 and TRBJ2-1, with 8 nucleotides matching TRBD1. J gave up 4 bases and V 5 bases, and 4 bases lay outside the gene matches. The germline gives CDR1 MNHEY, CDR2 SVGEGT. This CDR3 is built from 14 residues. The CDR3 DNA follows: TGTGCCAGCAGTCAGGGACAGGATTACAATGAGCAGTTCTTC. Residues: CASSQGQDYNEQFF.

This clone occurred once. The CDR3 region is CASSLKTKPGTGYGYTF. The CDR3 region has the DNA TGTGCCAGCAGTCTCAAAACTAAACCCGGGACAGGCTATGGCTACACCTTC. This chain links TRBV6-2 or TRBV6-3 with TRBJ1-2, with 8 bases matching TRBD1. CDR1 and CDR2 from the germline V gene are MNHEY and SVGEGT. CDR3 length: 17 residues. Losses at the gene ends were 5 bases for V and 4 bases for J; bases not matched to a gene: 15.

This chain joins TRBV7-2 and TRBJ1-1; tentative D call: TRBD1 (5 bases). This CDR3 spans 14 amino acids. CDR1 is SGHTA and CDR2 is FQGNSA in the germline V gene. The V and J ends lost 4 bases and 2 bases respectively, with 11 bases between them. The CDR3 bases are TGTGCCAGCAGCTCACTTAGGGGAAACACTGAAGCTTTCTTT. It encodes CASSSLRGNTEAFF.

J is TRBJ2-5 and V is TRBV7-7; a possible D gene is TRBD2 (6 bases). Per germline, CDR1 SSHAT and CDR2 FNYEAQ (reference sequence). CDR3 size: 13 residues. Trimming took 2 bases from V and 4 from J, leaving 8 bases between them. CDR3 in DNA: TGTGCCAGCAGCTTATTCGGGGGAGAGACCCAGTACTTC. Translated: CASSLFGGETQYF.

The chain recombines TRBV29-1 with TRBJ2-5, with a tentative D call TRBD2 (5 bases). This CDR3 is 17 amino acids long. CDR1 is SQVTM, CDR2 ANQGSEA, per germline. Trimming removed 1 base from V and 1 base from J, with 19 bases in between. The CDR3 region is CSVEGGQTKPSQETQYF. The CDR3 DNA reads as TGCAGCGTTGAAGGAGGCCAGACTAAACCCTCCCAAGAGACCCAGTACTTC.

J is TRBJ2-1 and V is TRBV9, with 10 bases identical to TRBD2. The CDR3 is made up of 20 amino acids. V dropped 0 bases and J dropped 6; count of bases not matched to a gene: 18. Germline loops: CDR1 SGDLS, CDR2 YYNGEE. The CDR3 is CASSVGMSSGGLVPLNEQFF. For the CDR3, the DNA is TGTGCCAGCAGCGTAGGAATGTCTAGCGGGGGACTCGTTCCACTCAATGAGCAGTTCTTC. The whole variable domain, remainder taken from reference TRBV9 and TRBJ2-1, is DSGVTQTPKHLITATGQRVTLRCSPRSGDLSVYWYQQSLDQGLQFLIQYYNGEERAKGNILERFSAQQFPDLHSELNLSSLELGDSALYFCASSVGMSSGGLVPLNEQFFGPGTRLTVL.